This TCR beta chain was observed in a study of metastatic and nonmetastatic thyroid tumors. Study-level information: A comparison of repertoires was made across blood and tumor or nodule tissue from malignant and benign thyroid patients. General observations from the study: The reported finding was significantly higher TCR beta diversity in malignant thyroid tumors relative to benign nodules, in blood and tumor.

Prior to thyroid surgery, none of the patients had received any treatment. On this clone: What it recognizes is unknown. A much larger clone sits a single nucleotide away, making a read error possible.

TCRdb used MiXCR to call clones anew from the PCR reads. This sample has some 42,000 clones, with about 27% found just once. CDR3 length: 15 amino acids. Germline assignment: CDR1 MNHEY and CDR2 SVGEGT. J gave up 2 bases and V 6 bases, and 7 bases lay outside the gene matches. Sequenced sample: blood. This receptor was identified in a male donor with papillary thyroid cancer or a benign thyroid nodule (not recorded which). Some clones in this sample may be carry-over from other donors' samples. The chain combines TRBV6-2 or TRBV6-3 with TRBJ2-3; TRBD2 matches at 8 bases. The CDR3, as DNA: TGTGCCAGCAGGATCGTACTAGCGGACACAGATACGCAGTATTTT. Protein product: CASRIVLADTDTQYF.